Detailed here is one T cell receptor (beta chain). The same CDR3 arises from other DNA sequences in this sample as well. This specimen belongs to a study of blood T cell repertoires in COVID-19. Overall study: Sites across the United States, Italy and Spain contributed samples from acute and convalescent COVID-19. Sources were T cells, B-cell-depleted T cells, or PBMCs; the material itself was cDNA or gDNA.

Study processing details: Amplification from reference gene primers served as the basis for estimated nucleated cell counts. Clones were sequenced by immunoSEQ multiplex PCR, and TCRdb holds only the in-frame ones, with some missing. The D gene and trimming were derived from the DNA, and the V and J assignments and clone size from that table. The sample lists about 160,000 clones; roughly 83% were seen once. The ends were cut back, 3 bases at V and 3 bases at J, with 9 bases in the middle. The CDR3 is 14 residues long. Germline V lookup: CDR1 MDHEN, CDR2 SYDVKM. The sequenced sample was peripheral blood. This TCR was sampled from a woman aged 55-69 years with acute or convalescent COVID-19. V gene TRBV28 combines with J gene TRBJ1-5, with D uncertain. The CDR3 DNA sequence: TGTGCCAGCAGTTTGGGCCAGCTCAATCAGCCCCAGCATTTT. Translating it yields CASSLGQLNQPQHF.